A selection of T cell receptor beta chains follows, all from one sample in a study of T cell responses to AZD1222 COVID-19 vaccine. Assay used: immunoSEQ multiplex PCR; TCRdb lists only in-frame clones, some missing. The sample consists of approximately 130,000 clones, roughly 93% of them appearing once. Material: peripheral blood, obtained on day 0 of AZD1222 vaccination. These receptor sequences come from an adult in good health. Each CDR3 is given with its conserved first and last residue. The D gene is left open where the match is weak. Some rows mark clone size as missing; the rest say once, few, many or name a class of expanded clone.

d_call,clone_size,v_call,j_call,cdr3_nt,cdr3_aa
.,.,TRBV4-1,TRBJ2-5,TGCGCCAGCAGCCAAGAAGTACCTCAAGAGACCCAGTACTTC,CASSQEVPQETQYF
.,.,TRBV4-1,TRBJ1-5,TGCGCCAGCAGCCAAGATAGTTATAGCAATCAGCCCCAGCATTTT,CASSQDSYSNQPQHF
TRBD1,once,TRBV28,TRBJ1-5,TGTGCCAGCAGACCCCAGGGGGCGAGCAATCAGCCCCAGCATTTT,CASRPQGASNQPQHF
.,.,TRBV11-2,TRBJ2-7,TGTGCCAGCAGCTTAGAACGGTTCGGGCAGGGTGCCGCCTACGAGCAGTACTTC,CASSLERFGQGAAYEQYF
TRBD1,.,TRBV19,TRBJ1-2,TGTGCCAGTAGTCTCCGACAGGGAGGGGGCTACACCTTC,CASSLRQGGGYTF
TRBD1,.,TRBV6-6,TRBJ2-1,TGTGCCAGCTCACAGGGGGGTGAGCAGTTCTTC,CASSQGGEQFF
.,.,TRBV9,TRBJ1-6,TGTGCCAGCAGCGCGAGGAGGTCGCCCGATTCACCCCTCCACTTT,CASSARRSPDSPLHF
.,.,TRBV7-2,TRBJ2-2,TGTGCCAGCAGCTTAGGGCGGAACACCGGGGAGCTGTTTTTT,CASSLGRNTGELFF
.,once,TRBV7-6,TRBJ1-1,TGTGCCAGCAGCTTAAGTCCCCGGGGGAGGAACACTGAAGCTTTCTTT,CASSLSPRGRNTEAFF
.,.,TRBV5-4,TRBJ1-1,TGTGCCAGCAGCCCGCGTACCTTTACAGCTCTAGCTGAAGCTTTCTTT,CASSPRTFTALAEAFF
TRBD2,.,TRBV6-2/TRBV6-3,TRBJ2-1,TGTGCCAGCAGTTACCTTCTAGCGGGAATTGATGAGCAGTTCTTC,CASSYLLAGIDEQFF
.,.,TRBV4-1,TRBJ2-6,TGCGCCAGCAGCCAAGATCCCGGGGACTCTGGGGCCAACGTCCTGACTTTC,CASSQDPGDSGANVLTF
.,.,TRBV7-9,TRBJ1-3,TGTGCCAGCAGCTTCTCGAATATACAGGGAAACACCATATATTTT,CASSFSNIQGNTIYF
.,.,TRBV5-1,TRBJ1-1,TGCGCCAGCAGCTTGGAGGTTAACACTGAAGCTTTCTTT,CASSLEVNTEAFF